A single sample gave rise to the 10 T cell receptor beta chains below, sequenced in a study of Graves' ophthalmopathy and Graves' hyperthyroidism. Amplification of the TCR beta CDR3 regions used RNA transcripts (as template). RT-PCR was first run with HTBI primers, then multiplex PCR in a second round. TCRdb reprocessed the multiplex PCR reads with MiXCR, giving one entry per CDR3 protein. The sample has about 550,000 distinct CDR3 sequences; about 35% are singletons. The sample was peripheral blood or thyroid tissue (not recorded which). Receptors originate from an adult man with Graves' hyperthyroidism.

Many counts were recorded for this clonotype. This chain connects TRBV7-9 to TRBJ2-5; 10 nucleotides align to TRBD1. Germline trimming cut 1 base from V and 2 bases from J; bases unmatched to any gene: 4. CDR1 is SEHNR, CDR2 FQNEAQ, per germline (reference sequence). CDR3 length: 16 amino acids. The CDR3, as DNA: TGTGCCAGCAGCTTAGGGGACAGGGGCCCTCAAGAGACCCAGTACTTC. Amino acid sequence: CASSLGDRGPQETQYF. Full variable domain (remainder filled in from reference TRBV7-9 and TRBJ2-5): DTGVSQNPRHKITKRGQNVTFRCDPISEHNRLYWYRQTLGQGPEFLTYFQNEAQLEKSRLLSDRFSAERPKGSFSTLEIQRTEQGDSAMYLCASSLGDRGPQETQYFGPGTRLLVL.

This clonotype showed up many times. The chain carries TRBV7-9 and TRBJ2-5; D is perhaps TRBD2 (6 bases). V shed 5 bases and J shed 4 bases, with 17 bases lying between them. This CDR3 spans 15 amino acids. Germline CDR1 reads SEHNR; CDR2 reads FQNEAQ (reference sequence). In DNA, the CDR3 is TGTGCCAGCAGCCCACCTAGGAGGGCCGGAGAGACCCAGTACTTC. This gives the protein CASSPPRRAGETQYF. The whole variable domain, filled in from reference TRBV7-9 and TRBJ2-5, reads DTGVSQNPRHKITKRGQNVTFRCDPISEHNRLYWYRQTLGQGPEFLTYFQNEAQLEKSRLLSDRFSAERPKGSFSTLEIQRTEQGDSAMYLCASSPPRRAGETQYFGPGTRLLVL.

This chain connects TRBV2 to TRBJ2-7, with 10 bases that match TRBD2. CDR3 length equals 13 residues. J lost 7 bases, V lost 7 bases, and 7 bases had no gene match. CDR1 is SNHLY and CDR2 is FYNNEI in the germline V gene. CDR3 sequence (DNA): TGTGCCAGCAAGCGGGAGGGCACCGGGGAGCAGTACTTC. It yields the protein CASKREGTGEQYF. Full variable domain (missing parts from reference TRBV2 and TRBJ2-7): EPEVTQTPSHQVTQMGQEVILRCVPISNHLYFYWYRQILGQKVEFLVSFYNNEISEKSEIFDDQFSVERPDGSNFTLKIRSTKLEDSAMYFCASKREGTGEQYFGPGTRLTVT.

This clonotype was seen a few times. The CDR3 reads CATSGDPLTPQHF. The DNA for the CDR3 is TGTGCCACCAGTGGTGACCCCCTCACGCCCCAGCATTTT. V and J are TRBV24-1 and TRBJ1-5; D is uncertain. This CDR3 spans 13 amino acids. Trimming removed 5 bases at V and 9 bases at J, with 13 bases between. CDR1 and CDR2 from the germline V gene are KGHDR and SFDVKD.

The V call is TRBV20-1, the J call TRBJ2-2; the D gene is possibly TRBD2 (5 bases). The CDR3 extends over 13 amino acids. V shed 8 bases and J shed 8 bases, with 18 bases lying between them. Germline CDR1 is DFQATT and CDR2 is SNEGSKA (reference sequence). Here the CDR3 reads CSTYGMAGGELFF. In DNA, the CDR3 is TGCAGTACCTACGGGATGGCAGGAGGGGAGCTGTTTTTT.

For the CDR3, the DNA is TGCAGTGCTAGAGATCAGGGGATTTCGAACACTGAAGCTTTCTTT. This translates into CSARDQGISNTEAFF. V gene TRBV20-1 combines with J gene TRBJ1-1; a possible D gene is TRBD1 (6 bases). The CDR3 is 15 residues long. The V end was cut by 0 bases, the J end by 1 base, with 12 bases between. Per germline, CDR1 DFQATT and CDR2 SNEGSKA (reference sequence).

A note on this clonotype: The CDR3 does not close with the conserved phenylalanine or tryptophan, likely indicating a read error. No DNA is shown, since the ends of the CDR3 on it are uncertain; the CDR3 is the one TCRdb lists. The chain is built from TRBV7-8 and TRBJ2-7; no DNA check was done on the table's D call, TRBD2. Germline assignment: CDR1 SGHVS and CDR2 FQNEAQ. The CDR3 region is 9 residues in length, termini included. The CDR3 region is CASSPELAG.

About this clonotype itself: At one end, the junction sequence differs from germline, possibly due to a read error. J is TRBJ2-6 and V is TRBV29-1; 11 bases fit TRBD1. This CDR3 has 13 amino acids. CDR1 and CDR2 (germline): SQVTM, ANQGSEA. The CDR3 is CSVLGQGANVLAF. In nucleotides, the CDR3 is TGCAGCGTTTTAGGACAGGGGGCCAACGTCCTGGCTTTC.

In this sample, this clonotype turned up a few times. A much larger clone lies a single base off, so this may be a read error. This chain connects TRBV7-9 to TRBJ1-1; TRBD1 is a possible D gene (5 bases). The CDR3 totals 11 residues. The germline V gene encodes CDR1 SEHNR and CDR2 FQNEAQ (reference sequence). The CDR3 nucleotides read TGTGCCAGCGGGGGAGACACTGAAACTTTCTTT. Its protein product is CASGGDTETFF.

Concerning this clonotype itself: A single base separates this from a much larger clone, so it may be a read error. The chain links TRBV5-1 to TRBJ1-1; the D gene is possibly TRBD1 (6 bases). The V gene's germline CDR1 is SGHRS and CDR2 YFSETQ. With 4 bases removed from V and 5 bases from J, the gap between germline ends came to 18 bases. The CDR3 spans 15 residues. The CDR3 DNA reads TGCGCCAGCAGCCTCTTGGGCAGGGGTATGACTGAAGCTTTCTTT. It yields the protein CASSLLGRGMTEAFF.